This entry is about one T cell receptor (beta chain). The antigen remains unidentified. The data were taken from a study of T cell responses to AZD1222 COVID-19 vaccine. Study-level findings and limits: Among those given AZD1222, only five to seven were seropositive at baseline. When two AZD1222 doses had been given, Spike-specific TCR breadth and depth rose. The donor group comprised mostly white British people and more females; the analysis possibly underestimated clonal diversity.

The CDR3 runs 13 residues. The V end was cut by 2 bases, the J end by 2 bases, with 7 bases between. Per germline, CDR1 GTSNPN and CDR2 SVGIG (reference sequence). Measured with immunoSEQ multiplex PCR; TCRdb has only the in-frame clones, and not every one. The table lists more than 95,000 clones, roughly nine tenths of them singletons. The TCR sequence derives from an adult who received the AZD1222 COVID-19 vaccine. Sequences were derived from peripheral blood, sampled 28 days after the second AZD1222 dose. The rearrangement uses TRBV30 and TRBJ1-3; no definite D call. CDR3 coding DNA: TGTGCCTGGAGTTGGGGAACTGGAAACACCATATATTTT. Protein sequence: CAWSWGTGNTIYF.